Below, 18 T cell receptor beta chains from the same sample are listed, as sequenced in a study of T cells after yellow fever vaccination. MiXCR, applied by TCRdb to the 5' RACE reads, yields one record per CDR3 protein. There are 600,000 to 750,000 distinct CDR3 sequences in the sample; approximately 13% occur only once, and about 16% lies in the top ten. The material was PBMCs, obtained on the day of the yellow fever booster vaccination. The source is a man younger than 45 who received the YFV17D yellow fever vaccine.

Only a few counts were recorded for this clonotype. V usage is TRBV12-3 or TRBV12-4 and J usage is TRBJ2-2; D ambiguous. Trimming shortened V by 7 bases and J by 6 bases, and 9 bases separated the two germline ends. The CDR3 has 12 residues. As DNA, the CDR3 is TGTGCCAGCACATATTGGGCCGGGGAGCTGTTTTTT. It specifies CASTYWAGELFF.

This clonotype was seen a handful of times. This chain connects TRBV12-3 or TRBV12-4 to TRBJ1-2; D is undetermined. V lost 2 bases and J lost 5, with 9 bases in between. This CDR3 has 13 amino acids. The CDR3 DNA reads TGTGCCAGCAGTTTATCGAAGATTTATGGCTACACCTTC. Protein product: CASSLSKIYGYTF.

The table lists this clonotype with a few counts. The J gene is TRBJ1-1, the V gene TRBV5-1; D gene uncertain. Germline lookup yields CDR1 SGHRS and CDR2 YFSETQ. CDR3 length: 16 amino acids. V shed 1 base and J shed 0 bases, with 13 bases lying between them. This CDR3 is CASSLITANMNTEAFF. As DNA, the CDR3 is TGCGCCAGCAGCTTGATCACAGCTAATATGAACACTGAAGCTTTCTTT.

This clonotype was counted only a few times. The chain combines TRBV5-6 with TRBJ2-7; 7 bases are shared with TRBD1. Looked up from germline, CDR1 is SGHDT and CDR2 is YYEEEE. This CDR3 has 15 residues. The junction had 8 bases not matched to a gene; V was cut back by 2 bases and J by 3 bases. The DNA of the CDR3 is TGTGCCAGCAGCTTATTTGGGACAGCAGTCTACGAGCAGTACTTC. This gives the protein CASSLFGTAVYEQYF.

This clonotype was seen only a few times. V and J are TRBV13 and TRBJ2-3; D not certain. V lost 3 bases and J lost 6, with 13 bases in between. The CDR3 is made up of 14 amino acids. Germline lookup yields CDR1 PRHDT and CDR2 FYEKMQ (reference sequence). This CDR3 is CASSFSPRVDTQYF. CDR3 DNA: TGTGCCAGCAGCTTCTCTCCGAGAGTGGATACGCAGTATTTT.

J is TRBJ2-5 and V is TRBV20-1; 8 bases are a match to TRBD2. This CDR3 has 14 amino acids. From germline, CDR1 is DFQATT and CDR2 SNEGSKA (reference sequence). J was trimmed by 5 bases and V by 8 bases; bases with no gene match: 13. DNA of the CDR3: TGCAGTCCCCATCGGGAGGGCCTGGGGGAGACCCAGTACTTC. Amino acids: CSPHREGLGETQYF.

This clonotype appeared a few times. The rearrangement uses TRBV28 and TRBJ2-2; 7 positions agree with TRBD2. The germline V gene encodes CDR1 MDHEN and CDR2 SYDVKM. J gave up 0 bases and V 5 bases, and 3 bases lay outside the gene matches. The CDR3 loop spans 15 amino acids. The CDR3 DNA reads as TGTGCCAGCAGTCGGGAGGCTTCGAACACCGGGGAGCTGTTTTTT. Translated, it gives CASSREASNTGELFF.

Ten or more counts support this clonotype. The chain employs TRBV5-1 and TRBJ2-7, with D maybe TRBD2 (6 bases). The CDR3 runs to 13 residues. The germline V gene has CDR1 SGHRS and CDR2 YFSETQ. V lost 3 bases to trimming and J lost 7 bases, with 14 bases between them. Here the CDR3 reads CASSSPSAIEQYF. CDR3 coding DNA: TGCGCCAGCAGCTCGCCTAGCGCTATAGAGCAGTACTTC.

The table lists this clonotype with many counts. The chain uses TRBV6-1 and TRBJ1-5; the D gene is possibly TRBD1 (5 bases). The CDR3 length is 14 residues. Trimming cost V 6 bases and J 5 bases, with 14 bases left between them. The germline CDR1 and CDR2 sequences are MNHNS and SASEGT. The DNA for the CDR3 is TGTGCCAGCAGGGGAGGGACCGGCGATCAGCCCCAGCATTTT. It yields the protein CASRGGTGDQPQHF.

The V and J genes are TRBV5-1 and TRBJ2-7; D gene ambiguous. In germline, CDR1 is SGHRS, CDR2 YFSETQ. This CDR3 has 13 residues. The V and J ends lost 0 bases and 6 bases respectively, with 10 bases between them. CDR3 bases: TGCGCCAGCAGCTTGGTTCCCGAAAGCGAGCAGTACTTC. It yields the protein CASSLVPESEQYF.

This clonotype was detected only a few times. The chain uses TRBV6-1 and TRBJ2-2, with 9 bases matching TRBD2. This CDR3 contains 15 residues. The germline V gene encodes CDR1 MNHNS and CDR2 SASEGT. V was pared by 7 bases and J by 6 bases, with 9 bases of the junction left unmatched. The CDR3 here is CASNPAGGVSGELFF. The CDR3 DNA reads as TGTGCCAGCAATCCAGCGGGAGGCGTATCCGGGGAGCTGTTTTTT.

This clonotype has ten or more counts. This chain links TRBV20-1 with TRBJ1-1; TRBD1 agrees at 8 bases. V was clipped by 3 bases and J by 3 bases; unmatched bases: 12. CDR3 length: 16 residues. CDR1 and CDR2 from the germline V gene are DFQATT and SNEGSKA (reference sequence). CDR3 protein: CSARDRVGNLDTEAFF. The CDR3 bases are TGCAGTGCTAGGGACAGGGTGGGGAACCTTGACACTGAAGCTTTCTTT.

The rearrangement links TRBV7-3 to TRBJ1-1; D not resolved. The CDR3 length is 14 residues. The V and J ends lost 1 base and 2 bases respectively, with 8 bases between them. Looked up from germline, CDR1 is SGHTA and CDR2 is FQGTGA. This CDR3 is CASSLNSLNTEAFF. The CDR3 DNA is TGTGCCAGCAGCTTAAACAGCTTAAACACTGAAGCTTTCTTT.

The V and J genes are TRBV7-6 and TRBJ2-7; 10 nucleotides align to TRBD1. J lost 2 bases, V lost 7 bases, and 26 bases had no gene match. CDR1 and CDR2 (germline): SGHVS, FNYEAQ. The length of the CDR3 is 21 residues. The CDR3, as DNA: TGTGCCAGCACCCCGGTGATTCCGGGACAGGGGTTTTCAGGGATTGCCTACGAGCAGTACTTC. Encoded protein: CASTPVIPGQGFSGIAYEQYF. Variable domain in full (rest from reference TRBV7-6 and TRBJ2-7): GAGVSQSPRYKVTKRGQDVALRCDPISGHVSLYWYRQALGQGPEFLTYFNYEAQQDKSGLPNDRFSAERPEGSISTLTIQRTEQRDSAMYRCASTPVIPGQGFSGIAYEQYFGPGTRLTVT.

This clonotype was seen at least ten times. This chain connects TRBV27 to TRBJ2-1; D unclear. CDR1 and CDR2 from the germline V gene are MNHEY and SMNVEV (reference sequence). The CDR3 sequence is 11 residues long. V dropped 5 bases and J dropped 7 bases, with 6 bases sitting between them. CDR3 region: CASSPANEQFF. As DNA, the CDR3 is TGTGCCAGCAGTCCCGCAAATGAGCAGTTCTTC.

The chain links TRBV25-1 to TRBJ2-3; TRBD2 aligns across 8 bases. With V trimmed by 2 bases and J by 3 bases, 4 bases remained unmatched. The CDR3 covers 15 residues. Germline CDR1 and CDR2: MGHDK and SYGVNS. CDR3: CASSESGSGTDTQYF. In DNA form, the CDR3 reads TGTGCCAGCAGTGAAAGCGGGAGTGGTACAGATACGCAGTATTTT.

The rearrangement uses TRBV10-3 and TRBJ2-5; TRBD2 matches 15 bases. After removal of 10 bases from V and 5 bases from J, the junction contained 8 bases not matched to a gene. Germline V gives CDR1 ENHRY, CDR2 SYGVKD. This CDR3 is built from 15 residues. CDR3 amino acids: CATQGGLAGGETQYF. For the CDR3, the DNA is TGTGCCACCCAAGGGGGACTAGCGGGAGGCGAGACCCAGTACTTC.

V is TRBV12-3 or TRBV12-4 and J is TRBJ2-7, with 11 bases that match TRBD2. The CDR3 sequence is 17 residues long. With V trimmed by 3 bases and J by 1 base, 8 bases remained unmatched. For the CDR3, the DNA is TGTGCCAGCAGTTTTAGTAGGCTAGCGGGAGGTTCCTACGAGCAGTACTTC. This codes for CASSFSRLAGGSYEQYF.